The 19 T cell receptor beta chains given below trace back to one sample, sequenced in a study of blood T cell repertoires in COVID-19. Assay used: immunoSEQ multiplex PCR; TCRdb lists only in-frame clones, some missing. Altogether some 220,000 clones are present, around 84% being singletons, with the ten largest covering around 5.5%. What was sequenced was peripheral blood. Source of these receptors: a woman aged 60 to 75 who had recovered from COVID-19.

This clone appeared a few times. The CDR3 nucleotides read TGTGCCATCAGTTCGGGACAGGGGAACAATTGGCCCCAGCATTTT. Protein: CAISSGQGNNWPQHF. J is TRBJ1-5 and V is TRBV10-3, with 10 nucleotides matching TRBD1. The CDR3 has 15 amino acids. Germline V lookup: CDR1 ENHRY, CDR2 SYGVKD. The ends lost 5 bases at V and 9 bases at J; junction bases unmatched: 10.

This chain links TRBV14 with TRBJ2-1, with 9 bases lining up with TRBD2. The V gene's germline CDR1 is SGHDN and CDR2 FVKESK. The length of the CDR3 is 18 residues. J was trimmed by 0 bases and V by 5 bases; bases with no gene match: 11. CDR3 sequence (DNA): TGTGCCAGCAGCGGCGGTCGGGCGGGGGGGCCCTCCTACAATGAGCAGTTCTTC. Residues: CASSGGRAGGPSYNEQFF.

The rearrangement uses TRBV2 and TRBJ1-1; no reliable D call. The CDR3 is made up of 14 amino acids. Germline CDR1 and CDR2: SNHLY and FYNNEI. Trimming pared 5 bases from V and 2 bases from J, leaving 12 bases between. The CDR3 loop reads CASSPLMTNTEAFF. Here the CDR3 DNA reads TGTGCCAGCAGTCCCCTCATGACTAACACTGAAGCTTTCTTT.

The chain employs TRBV6-6 and TRBJ1-4, with D maybe TRBD1 (5 bases). V dropped 2 bases and J dropped 2 bases, with 6 bases sitting between them. CDR3 length: 14 residues. CDR1 is MNHNY, CDR2 SVGAGI, per germline (reference sequence). Here the CDR3 DNA reads TGTGCCAGCAGTTACGGGGGGACTAATGAAAAACTGTTTTTT. The encoded protein is CASSYGGTNEKLFF.

This chain links TRBV5-1 with TRBJ2-7; 10 bases are a match to TRBD1. The V gene end was trimmed by 2 bases and the J gene end by 7 bases; junction bases not matched to a gene: 6. Germline CDR1 and CDR2: SGHRS and YFSETQ. This CDR3 is built from 14 residues. The CDR3 here is CASSFRQGAGEQYF. CDR3 DNA sequence: TGCGCCAGCAGCTTCCGACAGGGGGCAGGTGAGCAGTACTTC.

The chain employs TRBV4-3 and TRBJ2-5; possibly TRBD2 for D (7 bases). V was clipped by 1 base and J by 3 bases, with 12 bases between them. In germline, CDR1 is LGHNA, CDR2 YSLEER. This CDR3 spans 15 amino acids. The CDR3 loop is CASSQGEGGKETQYF. The CDR3 coding sequence is TGCGCCAGCAGCCAAGGGGAGGGGGGGAAAGAGACCCAGTACTTC.

This chain links TRBV7-8 with TRBJ2-3; 8 nucleotides align to TRBD1. V was clipped by 5 bases and J by 4 bases; unmatched bases: 11. This CDR3 is built from 16 residues. The germline V gene encodes CDR1 SGHVS and CDR2 FQNEAQ. The CDR3: CASSPRTGFDADTQYF. CDR3 nucleotide sequence: TGTGCCAGCAGCCCCCGGACAGGGTTTGATGCAGATACGCAGTATTTT.

The chain joins TRBV4-1 to TRBJ1-5; D possibly corresponds to TRBD1 (5 bases). Per germline, CDR1 MGHRA and CDR2 YSYEKL. The CDR3 consists of 14 residues. V lost 2 bases, J lost 4 bases, and 9 bases lay in between. The DNA for the CDR3 is TGCGCCAGCAGCCAACTCTCAGGGAATCAGCCCCAGCATTTT. It yields the protein CASSQLSGNQPQHF.

The chain joins TRBV19 to TRBJ2-3; D may be TRBD1 (5 bases). V lost 6 bases, J lost 3 bases, and 13 bases lay in between. The CDR3 covers 14 residues. Per the germline V gene, CDR1 is LNHDA and CDR2 is SQIVND (reference sequence). CDR3 in DNA: TGTGCCAGTAGGGCCGTCCAGGGTACAGATACGCAGTATTTT. Amino acids: CASRAVQGTDTQYF. The complete variable domain, with remaining parts taken from reference TRBV19 and TRBJ2-3, reads DGGITQSPKYLFRKEGQNVTLSCEQNLNHDAMYWYRQDPGQGLRLIYYSQIVNDFQKGDIAEGYSVSREKKESFPLTVTSAQKNPTAFYLCASRAVQGTDTQYFGPGTRLTVL.

This rearrangement joins TRBV5-4 to TRBJ2-2; 10 bases agree with TRBD2. Trimming removed 2 bases from V and 8 bases from J; junction bases left unmatched: 9. Germline CDR1 is SGHNT and CDR2 is YYREEE (reference sequence). The CDR3 has 16 residues. The CDR3 here is CASSLPLAGVSGELFF. DNA for the CDR3: TGTGCCAGCAGCTTACCTCTAGCGGGGGTGTCTGGGGAGCTGTTTTTT.

As regards this clone: Other nucleotide sequences in the sample specify the same CDR3. The J gene is TRBJ1-1, the V gene TRBV6-5, with D hard to call. V lost 2 bases and J lost 1, with 5 bases in between. CDR3 length equals 13 residues. Germline loops: CDR1 MNHEY, CDR2 SVGAGI. CDR3 sequence (DNA): TGTGCCAGCAGTTACGGCCAGAACACTGAAGCTTTCTTT. Residues: CASSYGQNTEAFF.

This CDR3 reads CATSREQGAGTEAFF. CDR3 in DNA: TGTGCCACCAGCAGGGAACAGGGGGCCGGCACTGAAGCTTTCTTT. This chain connects TRBV15 to TRBJ1-1, with 9 bases fitting TRBD1. In germline, CDR1 is LNHNV, CDR2 YYDKDF (reference sequence). This CDR3 is 15 amino acids long. Unmatched junction bases numbered 6, after V lost 3 bases and J lost 4 bases.

The rearrangement uses TRBV30 and TRBJ1-5; 11 nucleotides align to TRBD1. Germline V gene sequence: CDR1 GTSNPN, CDR2 SVGIG (reference sequence). The CDR3 totals 17 residues. V lost 2 bases to trimming and J lost 0 bases; unmatched junction nucleotides: 6. CDR3 sequence: CAWSRTGGFFSNQPQHF. The CDR3 DNA reads TGTGCCTGGAGTCGGACAGGGGGCTTCTTTAGCAATCAGCCCCAGCATTTT.

The chain carries TRBV11-2 and TRBJ2-3; 10 bases align to TRBD2. After removal of 0 bases from V and 2 bases from J, the junction contained 5 bases not matched to a gene. CDR1 is SGHAT, CDR2 FQNNGV, per germline. This CDR3 comprises 17 residues. The CDR3 bases are TGTGCCAGCAGCTTAGATCGCCTAGCGGGGGTCACAGATACGCAGTATTTT. It codes for CASSLDRLAGVTDTQYF.

The V call is TRBV2, the J call TRBJ1-6, with a tentative D call TRBD1 (5 bases). V lost 7 bases and J lost 4, with 14 bases in between. The CDR3 covers 15 residues. The germline CDR1 and CDR2 sequences are SNHLY and FYNNEI. For the CDR3, the DNA is TGTGCCAGCAACGATGACAGCAGTTATAATTCACCCCTCCACTTT. Translation: CASNDDSSYNSPLHF.

The rearrangement links TRBV19 to TRBJ1-6, with D hard to call. Germline lookup yields CDR1 LNHDA and CDR2 SQIVND (reference sequence). The CDR3 is 14 residues long. Deletions cut 3 bases from V and 8 bases from J, with 11 bases between. The CDR3 coding sequence is TGTGCCAGTAGTATTCCCGGGATAGATTCACCCCTCCACTTT. Amino acid sequence: CASSIPGIDSPLHF. The variable domain in full, with the rest retrieved from reference TRBV19 and TRBJ1-6, is DGGITQSPKYLFRKEGQNVTLSCEQNLNHDAMYWYRQDPGQGLRLIYYSQIVNDFQKGDIAEGYSVSREKKESFPLTVTSAQKNPTAFYLCASSIPGIDSPLHFGNGTRLTVT.

This clone has just one count. V gene TRBV2 combines with J gene TRBJ2-7, with a possible D match to TRBD2 (5 bases). Germline assignment: CDR1 SNHLY and CDR2 FYNNEI. Trimming shortened V by 0 bases and J by 0 bases, and 15 bases separated the two germline ends. The CDR3 is 17 residues long. CDR3 region: CASSEALLGISSYEQYF. Written as DNA, the CDR3 is TGTGCCAGCAGTGAAGCGCTTCTCGGGATAAGCTCCTACGAGCAGTACTTC.

This rearrangement joins TRBV6-1 to TRBJ2-6; 9 bases are shared with TRBD1. The CDR3 consists of 16 residues. Germline V gene lookup returns CDR1 MNHNS and CDR2 SASEGT. J gave up 4 bases and V 3 bases, and 4 bases lay outside the gene matches. Here the CDR3 reads CASSETGGRGANVLTF. The CDR3 DNA reads TGTGCCAGCAGTGAGACAGGGGGTCGCGGGGCCAACGTCCTGACTTTC.

This rearrangement joins TRBV10-3 to TRBJ1-1; perhaps TRBD1 as D (6 bases). CDR1 and CDR2 from the germline V gene are ENHRY and SYGVKD. V lost 2 bases, J lost 2 bases, and 12 bases lay in between. The CDR3 sequence is 15 residues long. The CDR3 region is CAISEERQENTEAFF. The CDR3 region has the DNA TGTGCCATCAGTGAGGAGAGACAGGAAAACACTGAAGCTTTCTTT.